This TCR beta chain was identified in a study of neurological immune-mediated disorders. TCRdb re-derived calls from the 5' RACE reads in MiXCR, one entry per CDR3 protein. Here the sample spans tens of thousands of distinct CDR3 sequences, around 13% being singletons. Study-wide points: Because no CDR3 amino acid sequences were shared across subjects by expanded clones, private repertoires were suggested in all groups.

This clonotype was seen repeatedly, ten times or more. Its antigen is not known. Time point specified: longitudinal time-point 1 (baseline). Source material was 2 million unsorted PBMCs, stored at -80 °C in RNAlater. This TCR derives from a female donor with HTLV-1-associated myelopathy (HAM/TSP). The sample was PBMCs.

The CDR3 spells CASSLGVGTGTDTQYF. The CDR3 nucleotides are TGCGCCAGCAGCTTGGGCGTCGGAACAGGGACAGATACGCAGTATTTT. This sequence joins TRBV5-1 and TRBJ2-3; weak D call: TRBD1 (6 bases). The CDR3 covers 16 residues. Deletions cut 0 bases from V and 3 bases from J, with 14 bases between. The germline CDR1 and CDR2 sequences are SGHRS and YFSETQ.